These 25 T cell receptor beta chains originate from one sample sequenced in a study of blood T cell repertoires in COVID-19. Here immunoSEQ multiplex PCR was the method, and the copy in TCRdb shows in-frame clones only, minus some. This repertoire shows some 150,000 clones, roughly 79% found once; its top ten account for roughly 8.8%. What was sequenced was peripheral blood. Every receptor here comes from a human donor with acute or convalescent COVID-19. The donor label of this sample is uncertain.

V usage is TRBV11-3 and J usage is TRBJ2-1, with 8 nucleotides matching TRBD2. V lost 4 bases, J lost 4 bases, and 6 bases stayed unmatched. The CDR3 runs to 15 residues. Germline V gene sequence: CDR1 SGHNT, CDR2 YENEEA. This chain's CDR3 is CASSSSAGVYNEQFF. CDR3 bases: TGTGCCAGCAGCTCATCAGCGGGGGTTTACAATGAGCAGTTCTTC.

This clone appeared a single time. The gene calls are TRBV10-3 and TRBJ1-3, with 9 nucleotides matching TRBD1. Germline V gene lookup returns CDR1 ENHRY and CDR2 SYGVKD. The CDR3 is 18 residues long. Trimming removed 1 base from V and 0 bases from J; junction bases left unmatched: 7. The CDR3 region has the DNA TGTGCCATCAGTGAGTTGGGGACAGGGACTTCCTCTGGAAACACCATATATTTT. It yields the protein CAISELGTGTSSGNTIYF.

The chain carries TRBV7-2 and TRBJ2-7; D call uncertain. Germline V lookup: CDR1 SGHTA, CDR2 FQGNSA. V lost 1 base to trimming and J lost 6 bases, with 16 bases between them. This CDR3 is built from 15 residues. The CDR3 DNA is TGTGCCAGCAGCTTAGAACCACCCATAACGGGCGAGCAGTACTTC. This encodes CASSLEPPITGEQYF.

V is TRBV23-1 and J is TRBJ1-2; D not certain. TRBV23-1 counts as an open reading frame of uncertain function. V shed 0 bases and J shed 4 bases, with 9 bases lying between them. The CDR3 is 14 residues long. The CDR3 sequence is CASSQSGGIYGYTF. The CDR3 bases are TGCGCCAGCAGTCAATCCGGAGGGATCTATGGCTACACCTTC.

This sequence joins TRBV6-5 and TRBJ1-2, with TRBD1 matching 7 bases. This CDR3 has 13 residues. The ends lost 8 bases at V and 4 bases at J; junction bases unmatched: 7. Germline CDR1 is MNHEY and CDR2 is SVGAGI. CDR3 DNA: TGTGCCAGCGGGGTCGGACAGGCCTATGGCTACACCTTC. Residues: CASGVGQAYGYTF.

The rearrangement joins TRBV29-1 to TRBJ1-5, with D maybe TRBD1 (6 bases). CDR1 is SQVTM, CDR2 ANQGSEA, per germline. V lost 6 bases to trimming and J lost 6 bases, with 12 bases between them. The CDR3 has 12 residues. The CDR3 spells CSVRDKGQPQHF. The CDR3 region has the DNA TGCAGCGTCCGGGACAAAGGTCAGCCCCAGCATTTT.

Of note for this clone: In the same sample, other DNA sequences code for this CDR3. The J gene is TRBJ2-7, the V gene TRBV3-1 (or the pseudogene TRBV3-2), with TRBD1 identical over 9 bases. Per the germline V gene, CDR1 is LGHDT and CDR2 is YNNKEL (reference sequence). V shed 0 bases and J 4 bases; nucleotides not matched to a gene: 4. The CDR3 has 15 amino acids. The CDR3 DNA sequence: TGTGCCAGCAGCCAAGATCTCGGACAGGGGTACGAGCAGTACTTC. Translated: CASSQDLGQGYEQYF.

CDR3 residues: CASSWSTGELFF. In DNA, the CDR3 is TGTGCCAGCAGTTGGAGCACCGGGGAGCTGTTTTTT. V gene TRBV12-3 or TRBV12-4 combines with J gene TRBJ2-2; D gene uncertain. Trimming shortened V by 4 bases and J by 4 bases, and 4 bases separated the two germline ends. This CDR3 has 12 amino acids.

V and J are TRBV21-1 and TRBJ2-2; TRBD2 reflects the table's D call only, with no check against the DNA. TRBV21-1 is a recognized pseudogene. CDR3 length: 20 residues. The CDR3 DNA sequence: TGTGCCAGCAGCAACTACTCCACCGGGACTAGCGGGGGCCCTACCGGGGAGCTGTTTTTT. Protein: CASSNYSTGTSGGPTGELFF.

This chain uses TRBV2 with TRBJ2-1; TRBD1 matches 11 bases. Unmatched junction bases numbered 7, after V lost 6 bases and J lost 6 bases. Germline V gives CDR1 SNHLY, CDR2 FYNNEI. The CDR3 contains 15 residues. CDR3 DNA sequence: TGTGCCAGCAGCCCCGAGGGGACAGGGGGCAATGAGCAGTTCTTC. This translates into CASSPEGTGGNEQFF.

The rearrangement links TRBV30 to TRBJ1-1; the D gene is possibly TRBD1 (6 bases). Trimming took off 0 bases at V and 5 bases at J, with 13 bases between the two ends. The V gene's germline CDR1 is GTSNPN and CDR2 SVGIG (reference sequence). The CDR3 totals 14 residues. CDR3 loop: CAWSVSRGYTEAFF. Written as DNA, the CDR3 is TGTGCCTGGAGTGTCTCAAGGGGGTATACTGAAGCTTTCTTT.

J is TRBJ2-3 and V is TRBV6-5; no firm D call. Germline-derived CDR1 and CDR2 are MNHEY and SVGAGI. The CDR3 has 12 residues. Trimming took off 11 bases at V and 2 bases at J, with 11 bases between the two ends. The CDR3 DNA sequence: TGTGCCTGCCGGAGCCACACAGATACGCAGTATTTT. Translated: CACRSHTDTQYF.

V and J are TRBV6-6 and TRBJ2-7; no definite D call. The CDR3 consists of 13 residues. Trimming stripped 2 bases from V and 3 bases from J, with 8 bases between. The germline V gene has CDR1 MNHNY and CDR2 SVGAGI (reference sequence). CDR3 DNA: TGTGCCAGCAGTTACGAGAACAGCTACGAGCAGTACTTC. Translating gives CASSYENSYEQYF.

This rearrangement joins TRBV5-4 to TRBJ1-2, with 8 bases fitting TRBD1. J lost 4 bases, V lost 3 bases, and 5 bases had no gene match. The CDR3 has 14 amino acids. The germline V gene encodes CDR1 SGHNT and CDR2 YYREEE (reference sequence). CDR3 sequence reads: CASSSQGATYGYTF. DNA for the CDR3: TGTGCCAGCAGCTCTCAGGGGGCTACCTATGGCTACACCTTC.

The V call is TRBV11-2, the J call TRBJ2-3; D is possibly TRBD2 (5 bases). CDR3 size: 14 residues. From germline, CDR1 is SGHAT and CDR2 FQNNGV. V was pared by 1 base and J by 5 bases, with 10 bases between. The CDR3 loop reads CASSLVGSRDTQYF. The CDR3 bases are TGTGCCAGCAGCTTAGTAGGGAGCCGAGATACGCAGTATTTT.

This clone was counted only a few times. Other DNA sequences from this sample encode an identical CDR3 as well. The chain joins TRBV27 to TRBJ1-2; unclear D gene. The CDR3 runs to 13 residues. V lost 2 bases and J lost 2, with 6 bases in between. Germline CDR1 reads MNHEY; CDR2 reads SMNVEV (reference sequence). For the CDR3, the DNA is TGTGCCAGCAGTTTACGGGAAAACTATGGCTACACCTTC. Translation: CASSLRENYGYTF.

The V gene is TRBV2, the J gene TRBJ1-1; no reliable D call. V lost 5 bases and J 5 bases, leaving 15 bases between the germline ends. The CDR3 is made up of 14 amino acids. Per germline, CDR1 SNHLY and CDR2 FYNNEI. CDR3 residues: CASSPPEEGTEAFF. CDR3 bases: TGTGCCAGCAGTCCCCCTGAAGAGGGTACTGAAGCTTTCTTT.

The rearrangement links TRBV18 to TRBJ1-2; a possible D gene is TRBD1 (5 bases). Trimming took 2 bases from V and 3 from J, leaving 13 bases between them. The germline gives CDR1 KGHSH, CDR2 LQKENI. CDR3 size: 15 residues. In DNA form, the CDR3 reads TGTGCCAGCTCACCAGAAGCAGGGTCCCACTATGGCTACACCTTC. As protein: CASSPEAGSHYGYTF.

V is TRBV7-2 and J is TRBJ1-4, with D tentatively TRBD1 (5 bases). Trimming left V 5 bases short and J 12 bases short, with 22 bases between. In germline, CDR1 is SGHTA, CDR2 FQGNSA. The CDR3 runs 15 residues. DNA for the CDR3: TGTGCCAGCAGCCCTAGGGGTTACAGCCGTGATCAACTGTTTTTT. Protein: CASSPRGYSRDQLFF.

This chain connects TRBV7-9 to TRBJ1-1, with D possibly TRBD1 on 6 matching bases. CDR1 is SEHNR and CDR2 is FQNEAQ in the germline V gene (reference sequence). The CDR3 is 14 residues long. Trimming took off 4 bases at V and 1 base at J, with 10 bases between the two ends. CDR3 nucleotides: TGTGCCAGCAGCTCAGACAGGACGAACACTGAAGCTTTCTTT. Translating gives CASSSDRTNTEAFF.

This clone has only one observation. V and J are TRBV19 and TRBJ2-2; D not resolved. The CDR3 length is 14 residues. Germline-derived CDR1 and CDR2 are LNHDA and SQIVND (reference sequence). V was trimmed by 1 base and J by 4 bases, leaving 7 bases between them. The CDR3 region is CASSIVTSTGELFF. The CDR3 DNA is TGTGCCAGTAGTATAGTAACAAGCACCGGGGAGCTGTTTTTT. The whole variable domain, remainder taken from reference TRBV19 and TRBJ2-2, is DGGITQSPKYLFRKEGQNVTLSCEQNLNHDAMYWYRQDPGQGLRLIYYSQIVNDFQKGDIAEGYSVSREKKESFPLTVTSAQKNPTAFYLCASSIVTSTGELFFGEGSRLTVL.

V gene TRBV24-1 combines with J gene TRBJ2-3, with TRBD2 matching 8 bases. Germline trimming cut 2 bases from V and 1 base from J; bases unmatched to any gene: 7. This CDR3 is 17 amino acids long. From germline, CDR1 is KGHDR and CDR2 SFDVKD. The CDR3 is CATSDSRAGAGTDTQYF. CDR3 in DNA: TGTGCCACCAGTGATTCCCGAGCGGGGGCTGGCACAGATACGCAGTATTTT.

The gene calls are TRBV12-5 and TRBJ1-5; 7 bases align to TRBD1. CDR3 length: 16 amino acids. Per the germline V gene, CDR1 is LGHNT and CDR2 is FRNRAP. The junction had 4 bases not matched to a gene; V was cut back by 0 bases and J by 2 bases. The DNA for the CDR3 is TGTGCTAGTGGTTTGGTCGGGACAGTGGGCAATCAGCCCCAGCATTTT. Its translation: CASGLVGTVGNQPQHF.

V and J are TRBV6-6 and TRBJ2-1; maybe TRBD2 (5 bases). This CDR3 is built from 12 residues. V lost 11 bases and J 10 bases, leaving 18 bases between the germline ends. Germline V lookup: CDR1 MNHNY, CDR2 SVGAGI (reference sequence). CDR3 sequence reads: CAPLSPEDEQFF. CDR3 bases: TGTGCCCCCTTGAGCCCGGAGGACGAGCAGTTCTTC.

The V and J genes are TRBV2 and TRBJ1-5, with D possibly TRBD1 on 5 matching bases. Germline CDR1 reads SNHLY; CDR2 reads FYNNEI. The CDR3 loop spans 15 amino acids. Trimming removed 6 bases at V and 2 bases at J, with 14 bases between. Written as DNA, the CDR3 is TGTGCCAGCAGGACCGGGGGGGGAGGCAATCAGCCCCAGCATTTT. Its translation: CASRTGGGGNQPQHF.